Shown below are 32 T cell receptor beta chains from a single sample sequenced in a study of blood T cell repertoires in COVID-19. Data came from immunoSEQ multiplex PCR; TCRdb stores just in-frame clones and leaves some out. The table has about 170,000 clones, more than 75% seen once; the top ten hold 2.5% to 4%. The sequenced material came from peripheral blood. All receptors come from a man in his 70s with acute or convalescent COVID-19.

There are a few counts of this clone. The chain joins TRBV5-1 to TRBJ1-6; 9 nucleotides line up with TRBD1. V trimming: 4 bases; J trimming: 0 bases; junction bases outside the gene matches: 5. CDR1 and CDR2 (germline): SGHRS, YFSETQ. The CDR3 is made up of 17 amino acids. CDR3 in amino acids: CASSPQGASSYNSPLHF. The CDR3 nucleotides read TGCGCCAGCAGCCCACAGGGGGCTAGCTCCTATAATTCACCCCTCCACTTT.

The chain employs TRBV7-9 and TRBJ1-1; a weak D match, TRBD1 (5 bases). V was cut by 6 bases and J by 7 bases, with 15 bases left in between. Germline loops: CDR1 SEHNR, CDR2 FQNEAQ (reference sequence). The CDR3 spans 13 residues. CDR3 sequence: CASRPGAPFEAFF. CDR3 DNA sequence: TGTGCCAGCAGGCCTGGGGCCCCCTTTGAAGCTTTCTTT.

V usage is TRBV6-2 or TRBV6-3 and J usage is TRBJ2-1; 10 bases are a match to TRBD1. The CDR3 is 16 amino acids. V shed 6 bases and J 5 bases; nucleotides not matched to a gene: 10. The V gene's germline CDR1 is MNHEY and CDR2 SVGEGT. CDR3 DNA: TGTGCCAGCAGCCTCGGGACAGGGGTAACAAACAATGAGCAGTTCTTC. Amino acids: CASSLGTGVTNNEQFF.

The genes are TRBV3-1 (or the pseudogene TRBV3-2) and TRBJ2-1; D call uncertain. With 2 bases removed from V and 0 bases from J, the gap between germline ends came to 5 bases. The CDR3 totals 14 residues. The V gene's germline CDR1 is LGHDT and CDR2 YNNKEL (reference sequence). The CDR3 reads CASSQQNSYNEQFF. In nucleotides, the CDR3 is TGTGCCAGCAGCCAACAGAACTCCTACAATGAGCAGTTCTTC.

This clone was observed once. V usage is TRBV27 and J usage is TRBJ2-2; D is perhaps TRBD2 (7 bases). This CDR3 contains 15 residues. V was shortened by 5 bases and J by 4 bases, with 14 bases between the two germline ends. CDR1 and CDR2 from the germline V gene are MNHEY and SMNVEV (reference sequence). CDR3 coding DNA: TGTGCCAGCAGTGTCCAGGGGAGGGCCACCGGGGAGCTGTTTTTT. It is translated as CASSVQGRATGELFF.

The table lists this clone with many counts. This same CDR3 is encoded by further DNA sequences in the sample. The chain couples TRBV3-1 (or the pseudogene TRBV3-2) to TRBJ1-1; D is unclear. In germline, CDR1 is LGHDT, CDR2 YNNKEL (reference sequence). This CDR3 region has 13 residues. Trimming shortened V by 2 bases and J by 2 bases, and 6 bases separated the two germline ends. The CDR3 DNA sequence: TGTGCCAGCAGCCAATCAGGTAACACTGAAGCTTTCTTT. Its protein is CASSQSGNTEAFF.

CDR3 region: CATSRVGDRAQETQYF. The CDR3 DNA reads TGTGCCACCAGCAGAGTCGGAGACAGGGCACAAGAGACCCAGTACTTC. V gene TRBV15 combines with J gene TRBJ2-5, with 7 bases fitting TRBD1. The V gene end was trimmed by 1 base and the J gene end by 2 bases; junction bases not matched to a gene: 7. This CDR3 has 16 residues. The germline V gene has CDR1 LNHNV and CDR2 YYDKDF (reference sequence).

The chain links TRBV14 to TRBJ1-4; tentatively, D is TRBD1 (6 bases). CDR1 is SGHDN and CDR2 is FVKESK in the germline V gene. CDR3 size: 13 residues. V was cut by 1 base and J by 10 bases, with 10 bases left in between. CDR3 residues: CASSQGQGRKLFF. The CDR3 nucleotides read TGTGCCAGCAGCCAAGGGCAGGGGAGAAAACTGTTTTTT.

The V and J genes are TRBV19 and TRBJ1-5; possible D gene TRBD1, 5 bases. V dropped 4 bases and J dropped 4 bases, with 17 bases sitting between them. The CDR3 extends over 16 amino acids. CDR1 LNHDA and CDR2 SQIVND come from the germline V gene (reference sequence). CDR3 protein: CASSRGWGNMNQPQHF. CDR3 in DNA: TGTGCCAGTAGTAGGGGCTGGGGAAACATGAATCAGCCCCAGCATTTT.

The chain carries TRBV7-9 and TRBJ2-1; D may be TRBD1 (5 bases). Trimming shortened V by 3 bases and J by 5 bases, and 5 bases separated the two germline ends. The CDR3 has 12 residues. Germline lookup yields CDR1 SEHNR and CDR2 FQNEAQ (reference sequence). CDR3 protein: CASSLTDNEQFF. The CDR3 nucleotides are TGTGCCAGCAGCTTGACAGACAATGAGCAGTTCTTC.

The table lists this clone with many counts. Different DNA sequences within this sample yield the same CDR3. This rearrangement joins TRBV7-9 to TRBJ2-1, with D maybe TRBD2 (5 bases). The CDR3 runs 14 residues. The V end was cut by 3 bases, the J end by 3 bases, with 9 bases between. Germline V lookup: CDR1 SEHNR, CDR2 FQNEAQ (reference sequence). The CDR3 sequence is CASSFTGIYNEQFF. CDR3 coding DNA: TGTGCCAGCAGCTTTACCGGGATCTACAATGAGCAGTTCTTC.

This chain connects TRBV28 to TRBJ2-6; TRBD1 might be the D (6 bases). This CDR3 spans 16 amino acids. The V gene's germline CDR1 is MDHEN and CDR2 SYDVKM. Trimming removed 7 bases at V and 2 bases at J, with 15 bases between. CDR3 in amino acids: CASTPQGRTGANVLTF. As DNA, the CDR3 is TGTGCCAGCACCCCACAGGGACGAACTGGGGCCAACGTCCTGACTTTC.

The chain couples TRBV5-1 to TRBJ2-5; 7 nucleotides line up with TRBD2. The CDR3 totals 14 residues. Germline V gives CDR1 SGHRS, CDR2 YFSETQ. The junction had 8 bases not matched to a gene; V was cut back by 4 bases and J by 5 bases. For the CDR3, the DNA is TGCGCCAGCAGCCCGTGGGCGGGAGAGGAGACCCAGTACTTC. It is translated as CASSPWAGEETQYF. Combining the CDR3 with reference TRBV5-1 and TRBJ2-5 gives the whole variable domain KAGVTQTPRYLIKTRGQQVTLSCSPISGHRSVSWYQQTPGQGLQFLFEYFSETQRNKGNFPGRFSGRQFSNSRSEMNVSTLELGDSALYLCASSPWAGEETQYFGPGTRLLVL.

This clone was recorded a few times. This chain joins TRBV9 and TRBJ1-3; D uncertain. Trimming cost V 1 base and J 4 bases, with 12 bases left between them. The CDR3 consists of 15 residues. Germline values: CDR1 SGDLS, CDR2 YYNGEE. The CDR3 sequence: CASSVSPGSGNTIYF. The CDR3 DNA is TGTGCCAGCAGCGTAAGTCCGGGTTCAGGAAACACCATATATTTT.

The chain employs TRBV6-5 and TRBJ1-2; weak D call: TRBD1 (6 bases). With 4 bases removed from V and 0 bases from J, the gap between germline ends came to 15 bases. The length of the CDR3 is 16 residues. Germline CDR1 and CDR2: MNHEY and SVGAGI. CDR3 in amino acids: CASSSLLGGANYGYTF. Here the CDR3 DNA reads TGTGCCAGCAGTTCTCTCTTAGGGGGAGCTAACTATGGCTACACCTTC.

DNA for the CDR3: TGTGCCAGTGCGGGGCGGGACGGCTACACCTTC. Protein sequence: CASAGRDGYTF. The rearrangement uses TRBV2 and TRBJ1-2; tentative D call: TRBD1 (5 bases). The CDR3 spans 11 residues. The V and J ends lost 9 bases and 8 bases respectively, with 13 bases between them. Germline V gene lookup returns CDR1 SNHLY and CDR2 FYNNEI.

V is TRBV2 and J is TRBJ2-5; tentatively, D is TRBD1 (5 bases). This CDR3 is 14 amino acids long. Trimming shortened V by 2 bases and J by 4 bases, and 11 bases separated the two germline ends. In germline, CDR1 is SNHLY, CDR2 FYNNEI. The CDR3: CASSETQGGETQYF. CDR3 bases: TGTGCCAGCAGTGAAACCCAGGGCGGAGAGACCCAGTACTTC.

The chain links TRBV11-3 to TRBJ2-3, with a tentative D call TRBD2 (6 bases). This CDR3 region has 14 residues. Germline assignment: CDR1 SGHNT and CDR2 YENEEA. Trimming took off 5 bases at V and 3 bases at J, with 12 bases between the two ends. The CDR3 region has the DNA TGTGCCAGCAGCGAGATGGCGGGAACAGATACGCAGTATTTT. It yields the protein CASSEMAGTDTQYF.

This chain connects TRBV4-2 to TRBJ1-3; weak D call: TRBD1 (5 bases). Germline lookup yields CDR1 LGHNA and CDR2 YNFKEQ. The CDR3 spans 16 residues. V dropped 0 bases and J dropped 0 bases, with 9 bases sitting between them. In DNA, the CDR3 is TGTGCCAGCAGCCAAGATTGGGGCCACTCTGGAAACACCATATATTTT. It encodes CASSQDWGHSGNTIYF.

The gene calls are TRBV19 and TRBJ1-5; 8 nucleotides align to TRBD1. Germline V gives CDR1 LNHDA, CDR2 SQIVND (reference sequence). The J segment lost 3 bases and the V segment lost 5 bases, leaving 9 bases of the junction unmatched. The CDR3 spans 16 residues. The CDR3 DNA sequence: TGTGCCAGTAGTCCGCTTGACAGGGGCTTCAATCAGCCCCAGCATTTT. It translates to CASSPLDRGFNQPQHF. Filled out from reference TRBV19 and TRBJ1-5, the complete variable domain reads DGGITQSPKYLFRKEGQNVTLSCEQNLNHDAMYWYRQDPGQGLRLIYYSQIVNDFQKGDIAEGYSVSREKKESFPLTVTSAQKNPTAFYLCASSPLDRGFNQPQHFGDGTRLSIL.

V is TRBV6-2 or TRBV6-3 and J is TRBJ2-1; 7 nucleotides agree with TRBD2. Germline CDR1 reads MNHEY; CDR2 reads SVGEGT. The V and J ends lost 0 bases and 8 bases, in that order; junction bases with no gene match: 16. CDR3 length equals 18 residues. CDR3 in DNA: TGTGCCAGCAGTTACTCGTATATAACTAGCGCCGTTTACGATGAGCAGTTCTTC. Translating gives CASSYSYITSAVYDEQFF.

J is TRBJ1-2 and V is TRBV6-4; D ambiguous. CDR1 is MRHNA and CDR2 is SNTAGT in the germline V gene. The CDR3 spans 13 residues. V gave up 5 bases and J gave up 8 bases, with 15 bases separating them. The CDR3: CASSSERDIGYTF. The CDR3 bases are TGTGCCAGCAGTTCGGAGAGGGATATCGGCTACACCTTC.

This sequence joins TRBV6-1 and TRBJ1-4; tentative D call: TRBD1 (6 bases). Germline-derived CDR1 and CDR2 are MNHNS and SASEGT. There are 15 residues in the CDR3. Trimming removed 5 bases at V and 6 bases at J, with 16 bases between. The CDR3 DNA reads TGTGCCAGCAGTCCCTTACAGGGAATCTATGAAAAACTGTTTTTT. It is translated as CASSPLQGIYEKLFF.

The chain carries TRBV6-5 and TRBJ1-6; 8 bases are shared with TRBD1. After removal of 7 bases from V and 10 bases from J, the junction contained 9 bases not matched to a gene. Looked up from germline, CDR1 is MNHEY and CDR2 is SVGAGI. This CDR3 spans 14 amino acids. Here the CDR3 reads CASTVDREGSPLHF. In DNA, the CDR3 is TGTGCCAGCACCGTGGACAGGGAAGGCTCACCCCTCCACTTT.

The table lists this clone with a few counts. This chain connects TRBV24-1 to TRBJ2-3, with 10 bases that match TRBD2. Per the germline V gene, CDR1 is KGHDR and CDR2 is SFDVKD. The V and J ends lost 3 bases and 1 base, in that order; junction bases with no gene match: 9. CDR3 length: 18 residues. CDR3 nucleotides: TGTGCCACCAGTGATCCCTCGACTAGCGGGCTAGGCACAGATACGCAGTATTTT. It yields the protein CATSDPSTSGLGTDTQYF.

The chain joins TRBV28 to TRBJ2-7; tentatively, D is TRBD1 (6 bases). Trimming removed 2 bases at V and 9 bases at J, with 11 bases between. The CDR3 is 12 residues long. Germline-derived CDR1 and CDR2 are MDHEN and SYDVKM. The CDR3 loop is CASSLVAGVQYF. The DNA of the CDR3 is TGTGCCAGCAGTTTAGTGGCAGGGGTGCAGTACTTC.

CDR3 nucleotides: TGCAGCGCAAACAGGGGGCAGACTGAAAAACTGTTTTTT. It codes for CSANRGQTEKLFF. V and J are TRBV29-1 and TRBJ1-4, with 9 nucleotides matching TRBD1. The trim removed 7 bases at V and 7 bases at J, leaving 7 bases unmatched. The CDR3 totals 13 residues. Germline V gene sequence: CDR1 SQVTM, CDR2 ANQGSEA.

Here the CDR3 reads CASSRSGGTQYF. CDR3 DNA: TGCGCCAGCAGCCGATCAGGGGGTACGCAGTATTTT. The rearrangement links TRBV4-1 to TRBJ2-3; 7 bases are shared with TRBD1. Germline-derived CDR1 and CDR2 are MGHRA and YSYEKL. V shed 4 bases, J shed 8 bases, and the junction held 3 bases outside the gene matches. This CDR3 has 12 amino acids.

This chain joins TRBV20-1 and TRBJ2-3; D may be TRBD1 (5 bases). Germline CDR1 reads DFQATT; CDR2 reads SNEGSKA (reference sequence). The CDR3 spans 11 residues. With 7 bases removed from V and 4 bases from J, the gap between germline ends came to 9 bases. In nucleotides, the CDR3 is TGCAGTGTGTTCAGGGCAGATACGCAGTATTTT. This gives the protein CSVFRADTQYF.

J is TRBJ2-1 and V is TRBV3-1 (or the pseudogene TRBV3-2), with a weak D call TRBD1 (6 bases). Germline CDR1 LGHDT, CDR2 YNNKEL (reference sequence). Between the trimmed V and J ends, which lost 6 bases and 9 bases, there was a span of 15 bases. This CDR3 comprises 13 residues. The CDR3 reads CASSRSWTAEQFF. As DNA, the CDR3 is TGTGCCAGCAGTAGATCCTGGACAGCTGAGCAGTTCTTC.

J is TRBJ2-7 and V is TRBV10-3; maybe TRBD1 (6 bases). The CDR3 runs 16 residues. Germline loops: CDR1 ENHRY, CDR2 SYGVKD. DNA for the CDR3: TGTGCTACCGGCCCTCAGGGGTTGTCGGGCTCCTACGAGCAGTACTTC. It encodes CATGPQGLSGSYEQYF.

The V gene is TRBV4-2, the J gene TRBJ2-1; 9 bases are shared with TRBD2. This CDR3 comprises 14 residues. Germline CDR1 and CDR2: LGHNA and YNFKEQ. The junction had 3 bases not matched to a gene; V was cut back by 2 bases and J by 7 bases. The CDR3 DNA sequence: TGTGCCAGCAGCCAACCGGGACTAGCAAATGAGCAGTTCTTC. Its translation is CASSQPGLANEQFF.